The 3 T cell receptor beta chains reported below all come from one sample, sequenced in a study of T cells expressing NK-cell markers. Reanalyzing the 5' RACE reads, TCRdb keeps one entry per CDR3 protein, without DNA. The listing contains 30,000 or so distinct CDR3 sequences. Sequencing was done on a sample of blood T cells: a sorted CD56 or NKG2C T cell subset, CD4+ or CD8+ T cells, or bulk PBMC T cells (not recorded which). The receptors stem from a woman between 18 and 69 years old in good health.

The gene calls are TRBV7-9 and TRBJ2-5; TCRdb picks TRBD2, but there is no DNA to check that call. Germline V lookup: CDR1 SEHNR, CDR2 FQNEAQ (reference sequence). The length of the CDR3 is 16 residues. Here the CDR3 reads CASSFRASGAEETQYF.

The chain links TRBV13 to TRBJ2-1; no DNA is available, so the TRBD2 call from TCRdb remains unchecked. CDR1 is PRHDT, CDR2 FYEKMQ, per germline (reference sequence). The CDR3 is made up of 20 amino acids. CDR3 residues: CASSLGARTSGRSSYNEQFF. The whole variable domain, filled in from reference TRBV13 and TRBJ2-1, reads AAGVIQSPRHLIKEKRETATLKCYPIPRHDTVYWYQQGPGQDPQFLISFYEKMQSDKGSIPDRFSAQQFSDYHSELNMSSLELGDSALYFCASSLGARTSGRSSYNEQFFGPGTRLTVL.

The CDR3 sequence: CASSLYATGDTGELFF. The chain uses TRBV5-1 and TRBJ2-2; checking the TCRdb D call of TRBD1 is not possible without DNA. This CDR3 is 16 amino acids long. CDR1 is SGHRS, CDR2 YFSETQ, per germline.